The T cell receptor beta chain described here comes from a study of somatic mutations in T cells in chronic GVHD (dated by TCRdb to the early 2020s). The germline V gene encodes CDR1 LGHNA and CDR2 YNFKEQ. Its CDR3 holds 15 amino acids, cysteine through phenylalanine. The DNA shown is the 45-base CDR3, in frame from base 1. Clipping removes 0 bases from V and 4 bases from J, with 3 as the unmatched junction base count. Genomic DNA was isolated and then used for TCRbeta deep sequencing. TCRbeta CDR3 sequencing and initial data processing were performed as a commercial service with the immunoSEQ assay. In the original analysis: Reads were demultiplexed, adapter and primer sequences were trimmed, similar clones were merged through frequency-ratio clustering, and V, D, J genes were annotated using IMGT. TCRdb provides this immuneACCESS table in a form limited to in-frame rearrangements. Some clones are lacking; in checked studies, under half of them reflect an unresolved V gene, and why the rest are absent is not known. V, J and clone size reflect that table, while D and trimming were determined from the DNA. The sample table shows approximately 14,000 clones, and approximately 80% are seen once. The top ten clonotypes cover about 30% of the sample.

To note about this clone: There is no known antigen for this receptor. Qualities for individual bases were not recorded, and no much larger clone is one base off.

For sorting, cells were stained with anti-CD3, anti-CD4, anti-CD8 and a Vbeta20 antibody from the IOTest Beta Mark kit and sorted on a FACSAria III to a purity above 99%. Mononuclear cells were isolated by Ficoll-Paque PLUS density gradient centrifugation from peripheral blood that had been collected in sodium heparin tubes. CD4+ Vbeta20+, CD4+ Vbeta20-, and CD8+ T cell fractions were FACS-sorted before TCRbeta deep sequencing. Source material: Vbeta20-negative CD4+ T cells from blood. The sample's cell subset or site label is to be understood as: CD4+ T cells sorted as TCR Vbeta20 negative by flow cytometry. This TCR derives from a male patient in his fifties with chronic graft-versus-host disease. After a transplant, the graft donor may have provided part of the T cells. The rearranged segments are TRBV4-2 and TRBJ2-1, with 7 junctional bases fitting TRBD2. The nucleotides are TGTGCCAGCAGCCAAGAACTAGCGTATTACAATGAGCAGTTCTTC. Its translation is CASSQELAYYNEQFF.